The T cell receptor beta chain under discussion was sequenced for a study of CD8+CD57+ T cells in acquired aplastic anemia. Study at large: As sequenced from healthy donors, CD4+ cells averaged roughly 10 million reads.

The germline gives CDR1 SGHKS, CDR2 YYEKEE (reference sequence). There are 16 residues in the CDR3. The V end lost 4 bases, the J end lost 7 bases, and 21 bases lay between the germline ends. Investigators profiled TCR beta VDJ and CDR3 from genomic DNA template. TCRdb recomputed calls from the reads with MiXCR, one row per CDR3 protein. The table includes 350,000 to 450,000 distinct CDR3 sequences, around 72% detected once. The chain is built from TRBV5-5 and TRBJ2-1; a possible D gene is TRBD1 (7 bases). The source of this sequence is a human donor in good health, serving as a control. Source material: sorted CD4+, CD8+, or CD8+CD57+ T cells (not recorded which) from PBMCs. Here the CDR3 DNA reads TGTGCCAGCAGCCAAGATTACAGACAGGGAGGAAATGAGCAGTTCTTC. This gives the protein CASSQDYRQGGNEQFF. The variable domain in full, with the rest retrieved from reference TRBV5-5 and TRBJ2-1, is DAGVTQSPTHLIKTRGQQVTLRCSPISGHKSVSWYQQVLGQGPQFIFQYYEKEERGRGNFPDRFSARQFPNYSSELNVNALLLGDSALYLCASSQDYRQGGNEQFFGPGTRLTVL.